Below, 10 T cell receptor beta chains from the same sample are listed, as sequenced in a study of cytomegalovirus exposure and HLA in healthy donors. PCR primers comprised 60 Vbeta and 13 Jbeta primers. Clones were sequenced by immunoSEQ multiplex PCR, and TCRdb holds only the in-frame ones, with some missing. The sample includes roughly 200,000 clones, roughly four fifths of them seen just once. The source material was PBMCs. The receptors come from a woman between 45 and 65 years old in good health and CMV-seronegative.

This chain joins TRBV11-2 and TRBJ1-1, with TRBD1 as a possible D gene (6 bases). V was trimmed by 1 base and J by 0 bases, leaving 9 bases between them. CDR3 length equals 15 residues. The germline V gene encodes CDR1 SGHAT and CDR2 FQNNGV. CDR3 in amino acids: CASSLGTGMNTEAFF. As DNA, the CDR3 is TGTGCCAGCAGCTTAGGTACAGGGATGAACACTGAAGCTTTCTTT.

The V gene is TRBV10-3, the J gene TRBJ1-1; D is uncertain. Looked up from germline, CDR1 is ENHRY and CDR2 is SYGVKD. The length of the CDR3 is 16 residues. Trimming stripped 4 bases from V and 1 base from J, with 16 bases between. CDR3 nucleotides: TGTGCCATCAGTGGTATTCGGGGTCCCCAGAACACTGAAGCTTTCTTT. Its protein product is CAISGIRGPQNTEAFF.

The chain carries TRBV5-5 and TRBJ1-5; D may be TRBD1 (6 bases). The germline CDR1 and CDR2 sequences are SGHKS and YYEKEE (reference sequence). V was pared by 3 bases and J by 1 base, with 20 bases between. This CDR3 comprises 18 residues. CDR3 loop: CASSSRGGGGRSNQPQHF. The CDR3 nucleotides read TGTGCCAGCAGCTCACGCGGGGGGGGCGGGCGGAGCAATCAGCCCCAGCATTTT.

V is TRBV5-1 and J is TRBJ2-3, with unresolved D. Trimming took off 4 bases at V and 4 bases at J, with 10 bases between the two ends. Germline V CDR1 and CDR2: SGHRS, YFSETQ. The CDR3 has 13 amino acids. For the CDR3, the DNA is TGCGCCAGCAGCATACGTGAGGCAGATACGCAGTATTTT. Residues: CASSIREADTQYF.

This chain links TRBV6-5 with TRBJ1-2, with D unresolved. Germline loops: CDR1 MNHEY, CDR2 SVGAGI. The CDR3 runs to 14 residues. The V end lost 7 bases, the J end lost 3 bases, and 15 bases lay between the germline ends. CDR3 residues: CASTMVGADYGYTF. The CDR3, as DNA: TGTGCCAGCACGATGGTCGGCGCGGACTATGGCTACACCTTC.

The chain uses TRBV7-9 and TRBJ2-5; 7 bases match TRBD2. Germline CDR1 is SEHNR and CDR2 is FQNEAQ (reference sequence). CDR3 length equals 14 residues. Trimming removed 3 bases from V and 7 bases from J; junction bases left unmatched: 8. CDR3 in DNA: TGTGCCAGCAGCTTTGGGAGGGACGTGGGGACCCAGTACTTC. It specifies CASSFGRDVGTQYF. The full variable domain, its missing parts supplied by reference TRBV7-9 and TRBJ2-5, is DTGVSQNPRHKITKRGQNVTFRCDPISEHNRLYWYRQTLGQGPEFLTYFQNEAQLEKSRLLSDRFSAERPKGSFSTLEIQRTEQGDSAMYLCASSFGRDVGTQYFGPGTRLLVL.

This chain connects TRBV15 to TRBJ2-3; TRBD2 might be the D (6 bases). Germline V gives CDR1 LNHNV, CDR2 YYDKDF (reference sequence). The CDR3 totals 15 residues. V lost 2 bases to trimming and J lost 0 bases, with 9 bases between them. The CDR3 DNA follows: TGTGCCACCAGCAGACTGGGGGGAAGCACAGATACGCAGTATTTT. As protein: CATSRLGGSTDTQYF.

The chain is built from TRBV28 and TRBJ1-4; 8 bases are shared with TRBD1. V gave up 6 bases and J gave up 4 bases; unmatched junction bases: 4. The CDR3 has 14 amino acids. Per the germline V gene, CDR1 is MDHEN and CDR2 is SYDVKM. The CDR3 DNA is TGTGCCAGCAGCCTTGGACAGGGTAATGAAAAACTGTTTTTT. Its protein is CASSLGQGNEKLFF.

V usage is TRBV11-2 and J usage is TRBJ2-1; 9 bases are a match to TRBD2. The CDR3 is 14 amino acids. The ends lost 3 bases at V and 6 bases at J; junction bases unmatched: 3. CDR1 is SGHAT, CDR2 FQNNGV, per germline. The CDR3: CASSFLAGTNEQFF. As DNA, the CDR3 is TGTGCCAGCAGCTTCCTAGCGGGAACCAATGAGCAGTTCTTC.

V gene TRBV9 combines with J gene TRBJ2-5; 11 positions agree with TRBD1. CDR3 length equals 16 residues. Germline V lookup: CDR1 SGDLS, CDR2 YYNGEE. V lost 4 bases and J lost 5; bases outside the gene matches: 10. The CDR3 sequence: CASSRDRDRGGETQYF. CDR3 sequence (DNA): TGTGCCAGCAGCCGGGACCGGGACAGGGGGGGGGAGACCCAGTACTTC.